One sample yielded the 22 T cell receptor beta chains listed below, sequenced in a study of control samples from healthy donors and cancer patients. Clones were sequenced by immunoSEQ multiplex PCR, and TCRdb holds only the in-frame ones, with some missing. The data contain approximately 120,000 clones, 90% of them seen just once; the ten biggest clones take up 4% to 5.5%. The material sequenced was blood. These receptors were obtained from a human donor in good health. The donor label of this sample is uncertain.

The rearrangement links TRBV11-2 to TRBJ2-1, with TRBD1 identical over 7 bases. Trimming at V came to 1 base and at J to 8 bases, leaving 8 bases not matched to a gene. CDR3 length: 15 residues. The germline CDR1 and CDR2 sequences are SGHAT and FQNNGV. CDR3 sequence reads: CASSLVGTARDEQFF. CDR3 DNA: TGTGCCAGCAGCTTAGTCGGGACAGCTAGGGATGAGCAGTTCTTC.

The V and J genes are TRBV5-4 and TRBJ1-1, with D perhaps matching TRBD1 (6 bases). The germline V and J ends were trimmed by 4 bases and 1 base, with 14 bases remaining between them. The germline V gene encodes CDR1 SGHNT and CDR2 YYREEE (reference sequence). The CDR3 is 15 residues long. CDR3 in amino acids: CASSKQQGRNTEAFF. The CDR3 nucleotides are TGTGCCAGCAGCAAGCAACAGGGTCGGAACACTGAAGCTTTCTTT.

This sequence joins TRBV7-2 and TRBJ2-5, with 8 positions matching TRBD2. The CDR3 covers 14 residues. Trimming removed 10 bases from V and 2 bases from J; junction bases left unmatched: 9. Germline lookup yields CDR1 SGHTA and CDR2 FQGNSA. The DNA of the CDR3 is TGTGCCAACAGTCCTGGCGGGGGGCAAGAGACCCAGTACTTC. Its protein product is CANSPGGGQETQYF.

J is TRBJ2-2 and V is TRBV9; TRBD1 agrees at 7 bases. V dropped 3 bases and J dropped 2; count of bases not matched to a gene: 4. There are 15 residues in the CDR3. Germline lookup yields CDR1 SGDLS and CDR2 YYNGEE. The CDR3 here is CASSAGTDNTGELFF. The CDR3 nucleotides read TGTGCCAGCAGCGCAGGGACAGACAACACCGGGGAGCTGTTTTTT. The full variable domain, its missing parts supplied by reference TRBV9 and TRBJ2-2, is DSGVTQTPKHLITATGQRVTLRCSPRSGDLSVYWYQQSLDQGLQFLIQYYNGEERAKGNILERFSAQQFPDLHSELNLSSLELGDSALYFCASSAGTDNTGELFFGEGSRLTVL.

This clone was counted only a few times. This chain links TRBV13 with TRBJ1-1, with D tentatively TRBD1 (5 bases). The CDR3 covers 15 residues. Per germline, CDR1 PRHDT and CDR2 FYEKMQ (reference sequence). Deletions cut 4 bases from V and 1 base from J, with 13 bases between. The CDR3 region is CASSSLGRSNTEAFF. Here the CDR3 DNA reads TGTGCCAGCAGCTCCTTGGGGCGATCGAACACTGAAGCTTTCTTT.

The CDR3, as DNA: TGCGCCAGCAGCCAGACTAGAAACAATGAGCAGTTCTTC. It translates to CASSQTRNNEQFF. J is TRBJ2-1 and V is TRBV10-1; TRBD2 might be the D (6 bases). Trimming cost V 6 bases and J 5 bases, with 11 bases left between them. Germline V CDR1 and CDR2: WNHNN, SYGVQD (reference sequence). The length of the CDR3 is 13 residues.

The CDR3 is CASSPRGDYNEQFF. The DNA for the CDR3 is TGTGCCAGCAGTCCAAGGGGAGACTACAATGAGCAGTTCTTC. The chain employs TRBV6-4 and TRBJ2-1; D possibly matches TRBD1 or TRBD2 (5 bases each). The V end lost 5 bases, the J end lost 3 bases, and 11 bases lay between the germline ends. Germline CDR1 reads MRHNA; CDR2 reads SNTAGT. CDR3 size: 14 residues.

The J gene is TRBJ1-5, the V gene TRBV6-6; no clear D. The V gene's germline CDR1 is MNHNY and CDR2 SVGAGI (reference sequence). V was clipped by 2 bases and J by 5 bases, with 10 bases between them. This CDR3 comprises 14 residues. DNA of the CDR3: TGTGCCAGCAGTTACGGCGGGATCGATCAGCCCCAGCATTTT. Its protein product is CASSYGGIDQPQHF.

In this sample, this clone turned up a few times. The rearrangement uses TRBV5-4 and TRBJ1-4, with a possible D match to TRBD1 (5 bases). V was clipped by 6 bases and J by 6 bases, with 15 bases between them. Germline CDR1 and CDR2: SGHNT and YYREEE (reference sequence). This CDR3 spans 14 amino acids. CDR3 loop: CASTPGPEDEKLFF. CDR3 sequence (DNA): TGTGCCAGCACACCGGGACCGGAGGATGAAAAACTGTTTTTT.

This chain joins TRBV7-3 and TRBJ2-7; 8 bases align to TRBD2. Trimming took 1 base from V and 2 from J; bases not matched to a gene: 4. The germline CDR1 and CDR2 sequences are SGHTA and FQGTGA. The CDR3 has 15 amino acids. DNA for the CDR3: TGTGCCAGCAGCTTAAACGGGGGGGGCCCCTACGAGCAGTACTTC. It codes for CASSLNGGGPYEQYF.

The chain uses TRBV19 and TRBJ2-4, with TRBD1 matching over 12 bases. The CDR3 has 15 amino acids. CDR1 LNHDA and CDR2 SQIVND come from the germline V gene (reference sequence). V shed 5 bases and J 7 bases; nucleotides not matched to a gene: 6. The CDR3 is CASSLGQGAINIQYF. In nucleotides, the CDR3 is TGTGCCAGTAGTCTGGGACAGGGGGCAATCAACATTCAGTACTTC.

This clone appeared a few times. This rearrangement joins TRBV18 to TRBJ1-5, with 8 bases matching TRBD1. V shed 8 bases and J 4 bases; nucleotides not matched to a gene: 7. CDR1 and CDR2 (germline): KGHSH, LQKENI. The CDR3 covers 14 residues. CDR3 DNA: TGTGCCAGCACGACAGGGGTGGGGAATCAGCCCCAGCATTTT. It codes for CASTTGVGNQPQHF.

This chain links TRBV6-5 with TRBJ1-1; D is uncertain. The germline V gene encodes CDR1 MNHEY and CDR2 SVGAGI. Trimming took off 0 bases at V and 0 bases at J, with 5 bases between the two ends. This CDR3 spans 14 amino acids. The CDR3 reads CASSYSPVNTEAFF. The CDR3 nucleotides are TGTGCCAGCAGTTACTCGCCAGTGAACACTGAAGCTTTCTTT.

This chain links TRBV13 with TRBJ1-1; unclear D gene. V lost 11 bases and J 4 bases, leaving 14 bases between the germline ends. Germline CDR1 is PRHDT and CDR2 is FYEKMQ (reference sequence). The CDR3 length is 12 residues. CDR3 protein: CAHQNSSTEAFF. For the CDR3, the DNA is TGTGCCCATCAAAACAGTAGCACTGAAGCTTTCTTT.

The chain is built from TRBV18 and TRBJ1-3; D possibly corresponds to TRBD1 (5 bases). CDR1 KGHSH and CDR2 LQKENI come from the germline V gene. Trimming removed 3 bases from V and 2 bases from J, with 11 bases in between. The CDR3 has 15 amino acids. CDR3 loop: CASSPGRVPGNTIYF. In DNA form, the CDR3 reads TGTGCCAGCTCACCTGGCAGGGTCCCTGGAAACACCATATATTTT.

DNA of the CDR3: TGTGCCAGCAGCCCGGACAGGTTCACAGATACGCAGTATTTT. Its translation: CASSPDRFTDTQYF. V gene TRBV5-4 combines with J gene TRBJ2-3, with 7 bases that match TRBD1. The trim removed 4 bases at V and 2 bases at J, leaving 4 bases unmatched. The CDR3 runs to 14 residues. The germline CDR1 and CDR2 sequences are SGHNT and YYREEE (reference sequence).

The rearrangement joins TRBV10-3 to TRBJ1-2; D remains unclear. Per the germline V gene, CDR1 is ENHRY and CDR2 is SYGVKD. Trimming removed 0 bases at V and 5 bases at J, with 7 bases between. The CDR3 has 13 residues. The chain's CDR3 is CAISESGEYGYTF. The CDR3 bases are TGTGCCATCAGTGAGTCAGGAGAGTATGGCTACACCTTC.

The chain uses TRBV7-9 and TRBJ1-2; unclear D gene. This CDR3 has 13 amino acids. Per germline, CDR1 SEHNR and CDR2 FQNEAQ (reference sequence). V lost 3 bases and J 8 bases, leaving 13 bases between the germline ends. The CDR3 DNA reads TGTGCCAGCAGCTTTGAAGGGTCCTGGGGCTACACCTTC. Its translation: CASSFEGSWGYTF.

The CDR3 sequence: CASSPKQDSPSGYTF. The DNA of the CDR3 is TGTGCCAGCAGCCCCAAGCAGGACAGCCCCTCTGGCTACACCTTC. The chain recombines TRBV14 with TRBJ1-2, with a tentative D call TRBD1 (6 bases). Germline CDR1 reads SGHDN; CDR2 reads FVKESK. CDR3 length equals 15 residues. V shed 4 bases and J shed 7 bases, with 19 bases lying between them.

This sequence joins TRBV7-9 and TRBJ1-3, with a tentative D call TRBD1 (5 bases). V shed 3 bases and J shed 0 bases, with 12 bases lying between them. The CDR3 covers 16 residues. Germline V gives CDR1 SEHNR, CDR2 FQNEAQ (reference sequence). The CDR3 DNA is TGTGCCAGCAGCTTTGGGGGACCCAACTCTGGAAACACCATATATTTT. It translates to CASSFGGPNSGNTIYF.

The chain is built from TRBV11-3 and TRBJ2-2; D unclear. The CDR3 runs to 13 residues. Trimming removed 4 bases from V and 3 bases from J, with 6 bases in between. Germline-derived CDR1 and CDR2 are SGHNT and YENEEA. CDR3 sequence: CASSYEDTGELFF. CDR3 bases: TGTGCCAGCAGCTACGAGGACACCGGGGAGCTGTTTTTT.

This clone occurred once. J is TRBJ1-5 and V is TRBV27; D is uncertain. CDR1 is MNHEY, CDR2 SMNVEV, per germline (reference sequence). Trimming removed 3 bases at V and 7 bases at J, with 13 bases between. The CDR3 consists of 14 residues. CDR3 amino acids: CASSFVGEGQPQHF. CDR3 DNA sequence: TGTGCCAGCAGTTTTGTCGGGGAGGGCCAGCCCCAGCATTTT.